This T cell receptor beta chain is drawn from a study of tumor-infiltrating lymphocytes in oesophageal squamous cell carcinoma. TCRdb called the PCR reads again in MiXCR, with one record for every CDR3 protein. The table lists 12,000 or so distinct CDR3 sequences, roughly 54% of them singletons, with roughly a third in the top ten. The germline V gene has CDR1 MGHRA and CDR2 YSYEKL. V was clipped by 2 bases and J by 3 bases, with 11 bases between them. The CDR3 totals 14 residues. This clonotype has ten or more counts. The sequenced sample consisted of esophageal tumor tissue. The chain uses TRBV4-1 and TRBJ2-7, with a possible D match to TRBD2 (5 bases). The sequence was obtained from a female donor with esophageal squamous cell carcinoma. The CDR3 DNA sequence: TGCGCCAGCAGCCAACAGATCGGGGACTACGAGCAGTACTTC. This encodes CASSQQIGDYEQYF.